The 7 T cell receptor beta chains listed next were all sequenced from one sample in a study of blood T cell repertoires in COVID-19. The data were produced by immunoSEQ multiplex PCR, yet TCRdb's version contains in-frame clones alone and is incomplete. The sample lists roughly 150,000 clones, 80% to 90% occurring once. Sequenced material: peripheral blood. These receptors were collected from an elderly woman with acute or convalescent COVID-19.

This chain uses TRBV7-2 with TRBJ2-5; TRBD1 agrees at 10 bases. V shed 5 bases, J shed 5 bases, and the junction held 8 bases outside the gene matches. Germline assignment: CDR1 SGHTA and CDR2 FQGNSA. The CDR3 has 15 residues. The CDR3 nucleotides read TGTGCCAGCAGCCTAGACAGGGGGCGTGAGGAGACCCAGTACTTC. Translating it yields CASSLDRGREETQYF. Variable domain in full (rest from reference TRBV7-2 and TRBJ2-5): GAGVSQSPSNKVTEKGKDVELRCDPISGHTALYWYRQSLGQGLEFLIYFQGNSAPDKSGLPSDRFSAERTGGSVSTLTIQRTQQEDSAVYLCASSLDRGREETQYFGPGTRLLVL.

This clone was seen just once. The chain recombines TRBV6-2 or TRBV6-3 with TRBJ2-3; 7 bases fit TRBD1. The CDR3 is 16 residues long. J gave up 2 bases and V 6 bases, and 11 bases lay outside the gene matches. In germline, CDR1 is MNHEY, CDR2 SVGEGT. DNA of the CDR3: TGTGCCAGCAGCCAGGTGAGGGACAGATTCACAGATACGCAGTATTTT. Protein sequence: CASSQVRDRFTDTQYF.

The gene calls are TRBV21-1 and TRBJ1-5; TRBD1 is the table's D call, not checked against the DNA. TRBV21-1 is a pseudogene segment. The CDR3 contains 15 residues. CDR3 loop: CASSTKTDSNQPQHF. CDR3 in DNA: TGTGCCAGCAGCACGAAGACAGATAGCAATCAGCCCCAGCATTTT.

CDR3 in amino acids: CASSMGQPTNYGYTF. The CDR3 bases are TGTGCCAGTAGTATGGGACAGCCCACTAACTATGGCTACACCTTC. V is TRBV19 and J is TRBJ1-2; 7 nucleotides agree with TRBD1. The germline CDR1 and CDR2 sequences are LNHDA and SQIVND (reference sequence). The length of the CDR3 is 15 residues. The J segment lost 0 bases and the V segment lost 3 bases, leaving 4 bases of the junction unmatched.

The chain links TRBV7-9 to TRBJ2-1, with D perhaps matching TRBD2 (5 bases). The V end was cut by 0 bases, the J end by 9 bases, with 9 bases between. This CDR3 is 13 amino acids long. The germline V gene encodes CDR1 SEHNR and CDR2 FQNEAQ (reference sequence). The CDR3 DNA is TGTGCCAGCAGCTTAGCCCATGGAGGTGAGCAGTTCTTC. Its translation: CASSLAHGGEQFF.

This chain links TRBV19 with TRBJ2-3; 7 bases fit TRBD2. CDR3 length equals 13 residues. With 11 bases clipped from V and 0 bases from J, the junction kept 5 bases outside the gene matches. The germline V gene encodes CDR1 LNHDA and CDR2 SQIVND (reference sequence). CDR3 bases: TGTGCCTGCAAAGCGGGGAGCACAGATACGCAGTATTTT. Its translation is CACKAGSTDTQYF.

Here the CDR3 DNA reads TGTGCCAGCAGTGCCCTAGGATTCGACACAGATACGCAGTATTTT. Its translation: CASSALGFDTDTQYF. The chain carries TRBV2 and TRBJ2-3; D remains ambiguous. Germline CDR1 SNHLY, CDR2 FYNNEI. CDR3 length equals 15 residues. V gave up 4 bases and J gave up 2 bases, with 13 bases separating them. Combining the CDR3 with reference TRBV2 and TRBJ2-3 gives the whole variable domain EPEVTQTPSHQVTQMGQEVILRCVPISNHLYFYWYRQILGQKVEFLVSFYNNEISEKSEIFDDQFSVERPDGSNFTLKIRSTKLEDSAMYFCASSALGFDTDTQYFGPGTRLTVL.